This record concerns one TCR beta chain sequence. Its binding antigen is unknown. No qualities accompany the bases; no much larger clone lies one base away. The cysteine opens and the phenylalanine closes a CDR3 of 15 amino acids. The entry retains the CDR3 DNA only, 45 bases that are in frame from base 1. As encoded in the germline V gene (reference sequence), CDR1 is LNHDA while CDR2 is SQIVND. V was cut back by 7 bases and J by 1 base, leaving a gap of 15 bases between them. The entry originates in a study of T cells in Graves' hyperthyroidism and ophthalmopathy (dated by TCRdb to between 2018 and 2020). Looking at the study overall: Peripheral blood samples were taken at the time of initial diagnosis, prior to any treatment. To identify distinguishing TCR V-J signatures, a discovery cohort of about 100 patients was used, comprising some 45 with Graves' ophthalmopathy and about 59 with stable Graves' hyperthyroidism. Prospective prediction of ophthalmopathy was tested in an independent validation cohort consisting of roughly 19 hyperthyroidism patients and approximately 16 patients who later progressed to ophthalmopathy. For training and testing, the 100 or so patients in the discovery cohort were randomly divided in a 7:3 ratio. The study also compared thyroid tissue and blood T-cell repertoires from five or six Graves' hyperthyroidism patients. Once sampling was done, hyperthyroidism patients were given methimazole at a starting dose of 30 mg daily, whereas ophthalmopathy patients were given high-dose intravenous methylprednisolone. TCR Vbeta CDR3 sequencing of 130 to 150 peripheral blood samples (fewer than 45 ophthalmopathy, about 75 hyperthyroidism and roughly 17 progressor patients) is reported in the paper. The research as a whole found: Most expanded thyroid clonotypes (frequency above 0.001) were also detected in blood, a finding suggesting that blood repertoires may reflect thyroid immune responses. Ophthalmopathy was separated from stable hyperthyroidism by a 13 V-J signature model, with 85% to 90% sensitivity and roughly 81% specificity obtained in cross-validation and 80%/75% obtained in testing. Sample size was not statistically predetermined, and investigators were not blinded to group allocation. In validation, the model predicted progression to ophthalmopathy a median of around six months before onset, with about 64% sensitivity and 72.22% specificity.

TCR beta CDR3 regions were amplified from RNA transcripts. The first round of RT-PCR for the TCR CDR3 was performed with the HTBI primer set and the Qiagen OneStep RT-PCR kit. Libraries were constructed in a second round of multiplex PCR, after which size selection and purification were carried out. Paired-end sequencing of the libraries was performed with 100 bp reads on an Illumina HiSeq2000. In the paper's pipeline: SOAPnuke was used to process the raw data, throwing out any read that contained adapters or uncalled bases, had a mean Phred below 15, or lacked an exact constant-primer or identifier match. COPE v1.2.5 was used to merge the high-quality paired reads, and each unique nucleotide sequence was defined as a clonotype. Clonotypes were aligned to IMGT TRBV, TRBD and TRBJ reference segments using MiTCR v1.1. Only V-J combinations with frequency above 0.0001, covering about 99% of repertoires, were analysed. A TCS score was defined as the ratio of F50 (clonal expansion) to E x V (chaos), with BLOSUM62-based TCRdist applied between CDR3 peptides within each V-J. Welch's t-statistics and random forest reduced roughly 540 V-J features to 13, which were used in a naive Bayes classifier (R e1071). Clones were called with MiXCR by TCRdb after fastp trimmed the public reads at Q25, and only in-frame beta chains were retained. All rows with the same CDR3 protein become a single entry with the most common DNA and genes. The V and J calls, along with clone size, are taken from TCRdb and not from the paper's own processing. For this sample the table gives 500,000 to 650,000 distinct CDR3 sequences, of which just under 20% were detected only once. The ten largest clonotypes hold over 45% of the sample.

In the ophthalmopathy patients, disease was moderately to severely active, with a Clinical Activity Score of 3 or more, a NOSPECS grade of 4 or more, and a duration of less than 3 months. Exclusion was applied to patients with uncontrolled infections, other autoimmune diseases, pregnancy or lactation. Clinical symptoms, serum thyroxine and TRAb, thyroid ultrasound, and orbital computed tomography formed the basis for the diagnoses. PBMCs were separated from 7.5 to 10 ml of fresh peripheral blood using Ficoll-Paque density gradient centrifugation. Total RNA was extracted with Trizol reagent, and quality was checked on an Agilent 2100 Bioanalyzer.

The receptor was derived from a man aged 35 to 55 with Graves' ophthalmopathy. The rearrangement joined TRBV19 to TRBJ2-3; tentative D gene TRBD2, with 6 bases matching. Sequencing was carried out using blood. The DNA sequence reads TGTGCCAGTATTGACCGGGAGAGAGGCACAGATACGCAGTATTTT. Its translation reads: CASIDRERGTDTQYF.